The sequence of this T cell receptor beta chain was determined in a study of T cell responses to AZD1222 COVID-19 vaccine. The study, taken as a whole, reports: Receipt of two AZD1222 doses was followed by a rise in Spike-specific TCR breadth and depth. CD4 TCRs linked to vaccination spanned spike, dominating at 160-218 and 743-854. Close to half of spike-specific TCRs reportedly recognize unmutated variant regions. Females made up more of the donors, who were largely white British, and clonal diversity may have come out too low.

The repertoire was sequenced with immunoSEQ multiplex PCR; TCRdb's copy has only in-frame clones and lacks some. The repertoire includes over 120,000 clones, almost 95% of them detected once, and 3% to 4% sits in the top ten. For this clone: Its antigen is unknown.

The CDR3 spans 15 residues. V lost 0 bases, J lost 2 bases, and 8 bases lay in between. Germline V gene data show CDR1 as MNHNS and CDR2 as SASEGT. This rearrangement joins TRBV6-1 to TRBJ1-5; D unclear. The specimen was peripheral blood, collected 28 days after the second AZD1222 dose. This TCR derives from an adult who received the AZD1222 COVID-19 vaccine. CDR3 sequence reads: CASSEALGGNQPQHF. The CDR3 bases are TGTGCCAGCAGTGAAGCCTTGGGTGGCAATCAGCCCCAGCATTTT.